Listed below are T cell receptor beta chains from one sample, sequenced in a study of control samples from healthy donors and cancer patients. Libraries were prepared by immunoSEQ multiplex PCR; TCRdb keeps only in-frame clonotypes and omits some of them. The table has 75,000 to 100,000 clones, 92% seen once. Sequenced sample: blood. The origin of the receptors is a human donor in good health. The donor label of this sample is uncertain. CDR3s include the opening cysteine and the closing phenylalanine or tryptophan. The D gene is left open where the match is weak. Size values are once, few and many counts, or a class for expanded clones, and some rows have none.

clone_size	v_call	d_call	j_call	cdr3_aa	cdr3_nt
once	TRBV5-4	NA	TRBJ1-2	CASSWVKGWDNGYTF	TGTGCCAGCAGCTGGGTTAAGGGGTGGGACAATGGCTACACCTTC
few	TRBV9	TRBD2	TRBJ2-2	CASSGGLAGFSGELFF	TGTGCCAGCAGCGGAGGACTAGCGGGGTTTAGCGGGGAGCTGTTTTTT
NA	TRBV2	NA	TRBJ1-2	CASRVTGDNVGYTF	TGTGCCAGCAGAGTTACCGGGGACAACGTTGGCTACACCTTC
few	TRBV5-1	NA	TRBJ2-1	CASSLSNNEQFF	TGCGCCAGCAGCTTGTCGAACAATGAGCAGTTCTTC
NA	TRBV27	NA	TRBJ2-1	CASSFRGYNEQFF	TGTGCCAGCAGTTTCAGGGGCTACAATGAGCAGTTCTTC
once	TRBV27	TRBD1	TRBJ2-7	CASSSGTGYHEQYF	TGTGCCAGCAGTTCCGGGACAGGGTACCACGAGCAGTACTTC
NA	TRBV24-1	NA	TRBJ1-4	CATSDAGAGNEKLFF	TGTGCCACCAGTGACGCAGGGGCCGGGAATGAAAAACTGTTTTTT
few	TRBV30	NA	TRBJ1-5	CAWSSKTVLSQPQHF	TGTGCCTGGAGCTCCAAGACAGTACTGTCTCAGCCCCAGCATTTT
NA	TRBV3-1/TRBV3-2	NA	TRBJ2-2	CATRRQNTGELFF	TGTGCCACTAGACGGCAGAACACCGGGGAGCTGTTTTTT
NA	TRBV2	NA	TRBJ1-2	CASSESPGYTF	TGTGCCAGCAGTGAGAGTCCTGGCTACACCTTC
NA	TRBV19	TRBD2	TRBJ2-2	CASSPPGLTNTGELFF	TGTGCCAGTAGTCCTCCGGGACTAACCAACACCGGGGAGCTGTTTTTT
NA	TRBV19	NA	TRBJ1-1	CASSLGPSGGTEAFF	TGTGCCAGTAGTCTCGGTCCCTCCGGCGGCACTGAAGCTTTCTTT